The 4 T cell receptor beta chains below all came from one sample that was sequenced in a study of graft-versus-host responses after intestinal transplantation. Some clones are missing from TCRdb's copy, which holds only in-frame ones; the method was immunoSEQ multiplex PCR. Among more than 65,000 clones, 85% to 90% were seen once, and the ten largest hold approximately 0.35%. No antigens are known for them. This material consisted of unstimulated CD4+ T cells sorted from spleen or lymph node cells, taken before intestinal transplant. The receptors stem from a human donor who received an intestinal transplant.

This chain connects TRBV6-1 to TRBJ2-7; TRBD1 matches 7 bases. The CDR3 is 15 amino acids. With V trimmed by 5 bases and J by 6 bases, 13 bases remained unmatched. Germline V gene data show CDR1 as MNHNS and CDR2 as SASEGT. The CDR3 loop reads CASSLPGTVPSEQYF. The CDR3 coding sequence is TGTGCCAGCAGTTTGCCCGGGACAGTCCCCTCCGAGCAGTACTTC.

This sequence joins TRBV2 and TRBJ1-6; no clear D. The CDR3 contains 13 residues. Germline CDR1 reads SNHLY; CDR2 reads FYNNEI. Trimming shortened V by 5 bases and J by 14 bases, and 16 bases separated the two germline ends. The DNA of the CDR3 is TGTGCCAGCAGTACTCTAGACGGGCGGGCCCTCCACTTT. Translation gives CASSTLDGRALHF. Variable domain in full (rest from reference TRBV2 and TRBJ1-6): EPEVTQTPSHQVTQMGQEVILRCVPISNHLYFYWYRQILGQKVEFLVSFYNNEISEKSEIFDDQFSVERPDGSNFTLKIRSTKLEDSAMYFCASSTLDGRALHFGNGTRLTVT.

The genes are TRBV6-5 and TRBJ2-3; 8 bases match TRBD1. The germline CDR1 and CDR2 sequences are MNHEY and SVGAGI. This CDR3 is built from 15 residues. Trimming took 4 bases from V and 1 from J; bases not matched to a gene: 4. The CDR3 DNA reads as TGTGCCAGCAGTTCCCTGACAGGGGGCACAGATACGCAGTATTTT. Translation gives CASSSLTGGTDTQYF.

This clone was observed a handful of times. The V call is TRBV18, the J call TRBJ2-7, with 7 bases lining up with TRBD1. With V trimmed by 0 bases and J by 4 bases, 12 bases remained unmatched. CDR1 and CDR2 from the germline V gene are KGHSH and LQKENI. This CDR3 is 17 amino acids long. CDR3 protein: CASSPPGSVTGTYEQYF. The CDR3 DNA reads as TGTGCCAGCTCACCACCGGGTTCTGTGACAGGGACATACGAGCAGTACTTC.